This T cell receptor (beta chain) was profiled in a study of T cell repertoires in cytomegalovirus infection. Study as a whole: CMV epitopes in the study were HLA-C-restricted (recently identified) and HLA-B-restricted (well studied). Public TCR beta signatures indicated both CMV infection and matching HLA type.

Each CDR3 protein gets one entry after TCRdb re-called the reads with MiXCR. The profile covers roughly 78,000 distinct CDR3 sequences, with 40% appearing a single time and about 92% taken by the ten largest. General study results and limits: Identification of carriers of CMV plus the relevant HLA was achieved through cumulative public TCR beta family frequency. Across the ex vivo response, the dominant clonotypes were HLA-C-restricted CMV-specific TCR beta clonotypes.

On this clonotype: Its specificity is unknown.

Specimen: CD8+ T cells from cultured PBMCs, collected from culture after CMV antigen stimulation. The sequence derives from a human donor in good health (CMV status not recorded). Some clones in this sample may be carry-over from other donors' samples.

CDR3 coding DNA: TGTGCCAGCAGCACTAATAGGGGGATGTCGGACGCGACGAGGGTCTACAATGAGCAGTTCTTC. It encodes CASSTNRGMSDATRVYNEQFF. This rearrangement joins TRBV7-6 to TRBJ2-1; weak D call: TRBD1 (6 bases). Germline V gives CDR1 SGHVS, CDR2 FNYEAQ. V was clipped by 5 bases and J by 3 bases, with 32 bases between them. The CDR3 totals 21 residues.